This TCR beta chain was observed in a study of early T cells in non-severe SARS-CoV-2 infection. On the study more broadly: The input, bulk RNA from unsorted whole blood, was sequenced, and chains were unpaired. General study results and limits: Anti-spike CD8 specificities were favored by VDJdb matching, whose results missed private and CD4 specificities.

The J segment lost 0 bases and the V segment lost 9 bases, leaving 8 bases of the junction unmatched. The CDR3 is 15 amino acids. Per the germline V gene, CDR1 is MDHEN and CDR2 is SYDVKM. This clonotype appeared many times. The antigen remains unidentified. As part of library construction, unique molecular identifiers were attached to individual cDNA molecules. TCRdb re-analysed the 5' RACE reads in MiXCR, keeping a single row per CDR3 protein. The data contain more than 65,000 distinct CDR3 sequences, approximately 12% of them singletons. What was sequenced was whole blood. The chain combines TRBV28 with TRBJ2-1, with TRBD2 identical over 7 bases. This TCR derives from an adult who was a healthcare worker with PCR-confirmed SARS-CoV-2 infection or an uninfected control (not recorded which). The CDR3 loop is CASNRGGGSYNEQFF. The CDR3 bases are TGTGCCAGTAATAGAGGCGGGGGCTCCTACAATGAGCAGTTCTTC. The variable domain in full, completed from reference TRBV28 and TRBJ2-1, reads DVKVTQSSRYLVKRTGEKVFLECVQDMDHENMFWYRQDPGLGLRLIYFSYDVKMKEKGDIPEGYSVSREKKERFSLILESASTNQTSMYLCASNRGGGSYNEQFFGPGTRLTVL.